This TCR beta chain was sequenced in a study of cytomegalovirus exposure and HLA in healthy donors. Study results and limitations: A link between a missense DCLRE1C variant and TCR beta V- and J-gene trimming emerged from a later analysis. An observed cluster of highly shared sequence variants was recorded as a likely sequencing artifact. Later examination showed HLA-associated TCR beta chains had greater clonal expansion than equally common others.

CDR1 is SNHLY, CDR2 FYNNEI, per germline. The V end lost 4 bases, the J end lost 4 bases, and 17 bases lay between the germline ends. The CDR3 length is 16 residues. A multiplex PCR was run with 60 Vbeta primers and 13 Jbeta primers. The protocol was immunoSEQ multiplex PCR, while the TCRdb copy is restricted to in-frame clones and leaves out a portion. The data show about 97,000 clones, roughly four fifths seen once. Notes on this clone: No antigen is known for it.

The source of this sequence is a male donor in good health and CMV-seropositive. The chain carries TRBV2 and TRBJ1-5; D unclear. The sample consisted of PBMCs. This CDR3 is CASSAEDIRLNQPQHF. CDR3 coding DNA: TGTGCCAGCAGTGCAGAGGATATCCGATTGAATCAGCCCCAGCATTTT.